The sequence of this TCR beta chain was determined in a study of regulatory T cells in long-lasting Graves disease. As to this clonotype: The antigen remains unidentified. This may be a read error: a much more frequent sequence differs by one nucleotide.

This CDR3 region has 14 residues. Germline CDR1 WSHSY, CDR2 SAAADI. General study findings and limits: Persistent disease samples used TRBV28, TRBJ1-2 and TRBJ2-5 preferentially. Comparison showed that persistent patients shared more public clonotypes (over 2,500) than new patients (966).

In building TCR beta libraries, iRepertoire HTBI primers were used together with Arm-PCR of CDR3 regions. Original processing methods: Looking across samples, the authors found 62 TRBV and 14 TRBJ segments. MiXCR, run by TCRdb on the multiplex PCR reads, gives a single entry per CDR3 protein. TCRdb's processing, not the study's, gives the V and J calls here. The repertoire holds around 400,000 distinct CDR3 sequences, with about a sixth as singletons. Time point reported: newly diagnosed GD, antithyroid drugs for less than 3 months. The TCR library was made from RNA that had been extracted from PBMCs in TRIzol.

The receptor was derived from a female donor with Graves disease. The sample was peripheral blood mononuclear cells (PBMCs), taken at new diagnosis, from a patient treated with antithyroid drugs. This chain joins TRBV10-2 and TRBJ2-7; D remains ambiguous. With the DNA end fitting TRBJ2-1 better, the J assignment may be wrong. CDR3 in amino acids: CASFSWCCSYEQFF. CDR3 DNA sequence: TGCGCCAGCTTCTCTTGGTGCTGCTCCTACGAGCAGTTCTTC.